One sample yielded the 32 T cell receptor beta chains listed below, sequenced in a study of blood T cell repertoires in COVID-19 (dated by TCRdb to between 2020 and 2021). Receptor amplification or capture employed the immunoSEQ multiplex PCR assay. In its TCRdb copy, this immuneACCESS table keeps in-frame sequences only and misses some clones. Where compared with another copy, unresolved V genes explain less than half of these, and the others have no known cause. The sample includes about 210,000 clones, with about 86% observed a single time. The ten largest clones capture under 3.5% of the sample. Sequenced sample: peripheral blood. The receptor set was obtained from a man aged 50 to 60 with active or convalescent COVID-19.

This chain links TRBV10-1 with TRBJ2-2, with TRBD2 matching 7 bases. Germline values: CDR1 WNHNN, CDR2 SYGVQD (reference sequence). There are 13 residues in the CDR3. V lost 6 bases, J lost 7 bases, and 5 bases stayed unmatched. CDR3 protein: CASSSGIGGELFF. The CDR3 coding sequence is TGCGCCAGCAGCAGCGGGATTGGCGGGGAGCTGTTTTTT.

The V and J genes are TRBV18 and TRBJ2-7; D gene ambiguous. V was shortened by 5 bases and J by 1 base, with 3 bases between the two germline ends. In germline, CDR1 is KGHSH, CDR2 LQKENI. This CDR3 comprises 11 residues. The CDR3 DNA follows: TGTGCCAGCTCATCTTCCTACGAGCAGTACTTC. Translation gives CASSSSYEQYF.

The sample holds one count of this clone. The rearrangement joins TRBV28 to TRBJ2-7; unclear D gene. Deletions cut 5 bases from V and 5 bases from J, with 13 bases between. Germline V gene data show CDR1 as MDHEN and CDR2 as SYDVKM. The CDR3 totals 13 residues. CDR3 sequence reads: CASSLGSLDEQYF. The DNA for the CDR3 is TGTGCCAGCAGTCTCGGGTCGTTGGACGAGCAGTACTTC.

This clone has more than one count but fewer than ten. The rearrangement links TRBV30 to TRBJ1-1; D perhaps matches TRBD1 (6 bases). Germline-derived CDR1 and CDR2 are GTSNPN and SVGIG (reference sequence). Trimming removed 2 bases from V and 11 bases from J, with 15 bases in between. CDR3 length equals 12 residues. The CDR3 spells CAWSPQGGTAFF. CDR3 DNA: TGTGCCTGGAGTCCACAGGGTGGGACGGCTTTCTTT.

This clone was counted once. The genes are TRBV5-5 and TRBJ1-3; 8 bases map to TRBD1. V trimming: 6 bases; J trimming: 3 bases; junction bases outside the gene matches: 8. The CDR3 runs to 15 residues. Germline CDR1 and CDR2: SGHKS and YYEKEE (reference sequence). This CDR3 is CASTRQGTGGNTIYF. CDR3 bases: TGTGCCAGCACCCGACAGGGGACGGGTGGAAACACCATATATTTT.

The rearrangement links TRBV15 to TRBJ1-1, with 8 bases aligning to TRBD1. Germline trimming cut 3 bases from V and 4 bases from J; bases unmatched to any gene: 10. The germline CDR1 and CDR2 sequences are LNHNV and YYDKDF (reference sequence). The CDR3 length is 16 residues. This CDR3 reads CATSSQGATRGTEAFF. The CDR3 region has the DNA TGTGCCACCAGCAGCCAGGGGGCGACTCGGGGCACTGAAGCTTTCTTT.

This chain joins TRBV10-1 and TRBJ1-3; unclear D gene. This CDR3 is 18 amino acids long. Germline loops: CDR1 WNHNN, CDR2 SYGVQD (reference sequence). With 0 bases removed from V and 0 bases from J, the gap between germline ends came to 15 bases. The CDR3, as DNA: TGCGCCAGCAGTGAGTCCTTCGGAGGGATAAGCTCTGGAAACACCATATATTTT. It yields the protein CASSESFGGISSGNTIYF.

The chain has TRBV29-1 and TRBJ1-1; 7 bases align to TRBD1. CDR1 and CDR2 from the germline V gene are SQVTM and ANQGSEA. V lost 7 bases and J lost 2; bases outside the gene matches: 4. CDR3 length equals 12 residues. The CDR3 sequence is CSASGGNTEAFF. The CDR3, as DNA: TGCAGCGCCTCAGGGGGTAACACTGAAGCTTTCTTT.

This clone occurred a few times. The genes are TRBV10-3 and TRBJ1-1; D is unresolved. The CDR3 runs 12 residues. V was shortened by 8 bases and J by 1 base, with 8 bases between the two germline ends. CDR1 is ENHRY and CDR2 is SYGVKD in the germline V gene. CDR3 region: CAISRENTEAFF. As DNA, the CDR3 is TGTGCCATCTCGAGGGAGAACACTGAAGCTTTCTTT.

This sequence joins TRBV24-1 and TRBJ1-1; 8 bases align to TRBD1. This CDR3 has 14 residues. The junction had 6 bases not matched to a gene; V was cut back by 4 bases and J by 6 bases. Germline V gene data show CDR1 as KGHDR and CDR2 as SFDVKD. In DNA, the CDR3 is TGTGCCACCAGTGAAGGTCCAGGGGGCCCTGAAGCTTTCTTT. It translates to CATSEGPGGPEAFF.

The chain combines TRBV9 with TRBJ1-3; D is undetermined. The CDR3 is 13 amino acids. Trimming shortened V by 4 bases and J by 4 bases, and 9 bases separated the two germline ends. The germline CDR1 and CDR2 sequences are SGDLS and YYNGEE. CDR3 nucleotides: TGTGCCAGCAGCCCCTTGACAGGAAACACCATATATTTT. Translated: CASSPLTGNTIYF.

Worth noting for this clone: Other DNA variants within this sample encode the same CDR3. The chain couples TRBV12-3 or TRBV12-4 to TRBJ1-1; 10 bases match TRBD1. J gave up 2 bases and V 8 bases, and 2 bases lay outside the gene matches. This CDR3 spans 13 amino acids. This CDR3 is CASWTGGNTEAFF. In nucleotides, the CDR3 is TGTGCCAGCTGGACAGGGGGTAACACTGAAGCTTTCTTT.

The chain is built from TRBV20-1 and TRBJ2-1; a possible D gene is TRBD2 (5 bases). The CDR3 consists of 12 residues. Deletions cut 3 bases from V and 5 bases from J, with 8 bases between. In germline, CDR1 is DFQATT, CDR2 SNEGSKA (reference sequence). The CDR3, as DNA: TGCAGTGCTAGTCCCGGGAACAATGAGCAGTTCTTC. Its translation: CSASPGNNEQFF.

The chain couples TRBV10-3 to TRBJ1-3, with a possible D match to TRBD1 (5 bases). Germline lookup yields CDR1 ENHRY and CDR2 SYGVKD. The CDR3 has 15 residues. V lost 6 bases and J 2 bases, leaving 14 bases between the germline ends. The CDR3 nucleotides are TGTGCCATCAGGGGGGACTTAGACACTGGAAACACCATATATTTT. Its translation: CAIRGDLDTGNTIYF.

The chain carries TRBV4-3 and TRBJ1-1; no firm D call. CDR1 is LGHNA, CDR2 YSLEER, per germline. The V gene lost 1 base and the J gene lost 0 bases, with 9 bases spanning the gap. The CDR3 has 15 amino acids. The chain's CDR3 is CASSQGLIMNTEAFF. The CDR3 region has the DNA TGCGCCAGCAGCCAAGGACTGATCATGAACACTGAAGCTTTCTTT.

This clone was detected once. This chain joins TRBV6-2 or TRBV6-3 and TRBJ1-5; D might be TRBD1 (6 bases). Germline CDR1 reads MNHEY; CDR2 reads SVGEGT. The CDR3 has 13 residues. V lost 5 bases, J lost 6 bases, and 11 bases lay in between. Here the CDR3 reads CASSIQGFQPQHF. The CDR3 DNA is TGTGCCAGCAGTATACAGGGATTTCAGCCCCAGCATTTT.

This clone was counted between two and nine times. The V call is TRBV5-1, the J call TRBJ2-6; 7 bases line up with TRBD1. The trim removed 6 bases at V and 1 base at J, leaving 10 bases unmatched. The CDR3 covers 17 residues. Germline V gene data show CDR1 as SGHRS and CDR2 as YFSETQ. CDR3 DNA: TGCGCCAGCACTCCTACAGGGGTTCAGTCTGGGGCCAACGTCCTGACTTTC. This gives the protein CASTPTGVQSGANVLTF.

V gene TRBV19 combines with J gene TRBJ1-5; 10 positions agree with TRBD1. CDR3 length: 14 residues. Losses at the gene ends were 6 bases for V and 3 bases for J; bases not matched to a gene: 2. The germline V gene has CDR1 LNHDA and CDR2 SQIVND (reference sequence). The CDR3 is CASRGTGVNQPQHF. The CDR3 nucleotides are TGTGCCAGTAGGGGGACAGGGGTCAATCAGCCCCAGCATTTT.

The V and J genes are TRBV3-1 (or the pseudogene TRBV3-2) and TRBJ2-1, with 7 bases lining up with TRBD2. V lost 4 bases, J lost 0 bases, and 6 bases stayed unmatched. Germline CDR1 is LGHDT and CDR2 is YNNKEL (reference sequence). The length of the CDR3 is 16 residues. CDR3 DNA sequence: TGTGCCAGCAGCCCTACCTGGGGGGGCTCCTACAATGAGCAGTTCTTC. It encodes CASSPTWGGSYNEQFF.

The CDR3 nucleotides are TGTGCCAGCAGCCCGGAGCCCCTCTTGATCCATGGCTACACCTTC. Amino acids: CASSPEPLLIHGYTF. The rearrangement joins TRBV28 to TRBJ1-2, with D unresolved. Germline loops: CDR1 MDHEN, CDR2 SYDVKM. CDR3 size: 15 residues. Trimming removed 6 bases at V and 6 bases at J, with 20 bases between.

V usage is TRBV7-8 and J usage is TRBJ1-2; 10 bases align to TRBD1. The germline gives CDR1 SGHVS, CDR2 FQNEAQ. Trimming took 3 bases from V and 2 from J; bases not matched to a gene: 3. CDR3 length: 15 amino acids. CDR3 DNA: TGTGCCAGCAGCTTGACGGGACAGGGGAACTATGGCTACACCTTC. It is translated as CASSLTGQGNYGYTF. Using reference TRBV7-8 and TRBJ1-2 for the parts outside the CDR3, the full variable domain is GAGVSQSPRYKVAKRGQDVALRCDPISGHVSLFWYQQALGQGPEFLTYFQNEAQLDKSGLPSDRFFAERPEGSVSTLKIQRTQQEDSAVYLCASSLTGQGNYGYTFGSGTRLTVV.

The chain has TRBV4-3 and TRBJ2-1; D is perhaps TRBD2 (5 bases). V shed 0 bases and J shed 2 bases, with 11 bases lying between them. This CDR3 is 16 amino acids long. Per the germline V gene, CDR1 is LGHNA and CDR2 is YSLEER. Written as DNA, the CDR3 is TGCGCCAGCAGCCAAGATCGTCGGGGAGCCTACAATGAGCAGTTCTTC. Translation: CASSQDRRGAYNEQFF.

This clone appeared a few times. The chain recombines TRBV30 with TRBJ1-1; TRBD1 matches 9 bases. Unmatched junction bases numbered 9, after V lost 3 bases and J lost 1 base. Germline loops: CDR1 GTSNPN, CDR2 SVGIG (reference sequence). The CDR3 spans 16 residues. CDR3 region: CAWSAPGTGRNTEAFF. CDR3 nucleotide sequence: TGTGCCTGGAGCGCGCCCGGGACAGGGAGGAACACTGAAGCTTTCTTT.

V gene TRBV20-1 combines with J gene TRBJ2-6, with unresolved D. Germline V CDR1 and CDR2: DFQATT, SNEGSKA (reference sequence). Trimming took 3 bases from V and 0 from J, leaving 21 bases between them. The CDR3 runs to 19 residues. The CDR3 coding sequence is TGCAGTGCTAGTACCCCATCTGGTTACCGGAGCTCTGGGGCCAACGTCCTGACTTTC. Translated: CSASTPSGYRSSGANVLTF.

This rearrangement joins TRBV5-6 to TRBJ2-7; 9 bases are shared with TRBD1. CDR3 size: 19 residues. Germline CDR1 is SGHDT and CDR2 is YYEEEE. The junction had 15 bases not matched to a gene; V was cut back by 2 bases and J by 0 bases. Written as DNA, the CDR3 is TGTGCCAGCAGCTTCCTAATAGTCCGGGACAGGGAGTACTCCTACGAGCAGTACTTC. Translated, it gives CASSFLIVRDREYSYEQYF.

The chain has TRBV10-3 and TRBJ1-1, with a possible D match to TRBD1 (6 bases). This CDR3 has 14 amino acids. Germline-derived CDR1 and CDR2 are ENHRY and SYGVKD. V was trimmed by 7 bases and J by 0 bases, leaving 12 bases between them. DNA for the CDR3: TGTGCCATCACCGAGGGACAAATGAACACTGAAGCTTTCTTT. Protein product: CAITEGQMNTEAFF.

The genes are TRBV5-4 and TRBJ2-1, with 7 positions matching TRBD1. From germline, CDR1 is SGHNT and CDR2 YYREEE (reference sequence). V dropped 3 bases and J dropped 4; count of bases not matched to a gene: 4. The CDR3 spans 14 residues. CDR3 coding DNA: TGTGCCAGCAGCTCGCTGACAGGGTACAATGAGCAGTTCTTC. This codes for CASSSLTGYNEQFF.

The DNA for the CDR3 is TGTGCCAGCAGTCATCCCCCCAGGGGGCAGTTCTTC. Translating gives CASSHPPRGQFF. V and J are TRBV12-3 or TRBV12-4 and TRBJ2-1; D is perhaps TRBD1 (6 bases). Trimming pared 5 bases from V and 12 bases from J, leaving 14 bases between. The CDR3 totals 12 residues.

This clone was seen a few times. The chain employs TRBV21-1 and TRBJ1-2; no check of the table's D call, TRBD1, against the DNA was made. TRBV21-1 is a pseudogene locus. The CDR3 loop spans 17 amino acids. The CDR3 DNA is TGTGCCAGCAGCAAAGCTCGGAGGTCGGACAGGGGCTATGGCTACACCTTC. This translates into CASSKARRSDRGYGYTF.

The V and J genes are TRBV5-6 and TRBJ1-2; D is unresolved. Trimming stripped 4 bases from V and 7 bases from J, with 8 bases between. The CDR3 has 11 amino acids. From germline, CDR1 is SGHDT and CDR2 YYEEEE. The DNA for the CDR3 is TGTGCCAGCAGCCGAGCTAGTGGCTACACCTTC. Translating gives CASSRASGYTF.

J is TRBJ1-1 and V is TRBV6-5; no reliable D call. V shed 6 bases and J shed 4 bases, with 18 bases lying between them. CDR1 and CDR2 from the germline V gene are MNHEY and SVGAGI. This CDR3 has 15 amino acids. CDR3 amino acids: CASSSDHSGSTEAFF. CDR3 DNA: TGTGCCAGCAGCTCCGACCACTCGGGAAGCACTGAAGCTTTCTTT.

This chain uses TRBV30 with TRBJ1-5, with D unresolved. V was pared by 2 bases and J by 6 bases, with 11 bases between. CDR1 is GTSNPN and CDR2 is SVGIG in the germline V gene (reference sequence). The CDR3 is 13 amino acids. CDR3 sequence: CAWSPPTFQPQHF. CDR3 nucleotides: TGTGCCTGGAGTCCCCCGACATTTCAGCCCCAGCATTTT. Full variable domain (rest looked up from reference TRBV30 and TRBJ1-5): SQTIHQWPATLVQPVGSPLSLECTVEGTSNPNLYWYRQAAGRGLQLLFYSVGIGQISSEVPQNLSASRPQDRQFILSSKKLLLSDSGFYLCAWSPPTFQPQHFGDGTRLSIL.